Listed below are T cell receptor beta chains from one sample, sequenced in a study of blood T cells in healthy people across ages. Each CDR3 protein is one row after TCRdb ran MiXCR on the 5' RACE reads. The sample consists of about 780,000 distinct CDR3 sequences, about half of them appearing once. Sequencing input: blood. The receptors here all came from an elderly man in good health. Each CDR3 is given without its conserved first and last residue.

TRBJ2-2 TRBV11-2 ASSSLKRLAGVGGELF
TRBJ2-3 TRBV10-3 AISESVGADTQY
TRBJ2-7 TRBV7-2 ASSCASGYSYEQY
TRBJ2-7 TRBV5-1 ASSLVDGTGEQY
TRBJ2-2 TRBV7-2 ASSLGGGFSNTGELF
TRBJ2-2 TRBV27 ASKRERNTGELF
TRBJ2-7 TRBV5-5 ASSLAPVGSGSYEQY
TRBJ2-3 TRBV10-2 ASLLAGGTDTQY
. TRBV4-3 ASSPRRGYSNEQY
TRBJ2-5 TRBV25-1 ASRPGLAGEGETQY
TRBJ2-7 TRBV11-3 ASSFRDGTYEQY
TRBJ2-7 TRBV27 ASSLTAGTSGIHYEQY
TRBJ2-4 TRBV7-9 ASSLVIETTKNIQY
. TRBV6-5 ASSYSTGEAHYEQY
TRBJ2-2 TRBV29-1 SVGAGEGELF
TRBJ2-3 TRBV7-7 ASSLRPRTASTDTQY
TRBJ2-7 TRBV7-2 ASSDIVLTSYEQY
TRBJ2-1 TRBV5-1 ASGTQAGDVGEQF
TRBJ2-1 TRBV9 ASTRGAGDYNEQF
TRBJ2-3 TRBV5-1 ASSGGISTDTQY
TRBJ2-7 TRBV30 AGWSGEHYEQY
TRBJ2-5 TRBV2 ASRSSAGRIGETQY
TRBJ1-2 TRBV20-1 SARVRGSGYGYT
TRBJ1-6 TRBV6-1 ASSEGTGGNSPLH
TRBJ2-4 TRBV20-1 SARDAGGGNIQY
TRBJ2-5 TRBV10-3 AISESVAGVNRETQY
TRBJ2-7 TRBV6-5 ASSSRTSGRAGISYEQY
TRBJ2-5 TRBV9 ASSVGRMPVETQY
TRBJ2-6 TRBV9 ASSPGFSGANVLT
TRBJ2-7 TRBV2 ASSDNRVYEQY
TRBJ2-1 TRBV3-1 ASSQAQGEYNEQF
TRBJ2-7 TRBV28 ASSSPTGSSYEQY
. TRBV4-3 ASSLGQGEGETQY
TRBJ2-2 TRBV12-3/TRBV12-4 ASSQGQVDNTGELF
TRBJ2-5 TRBV18 ASSTGTGMREQY
TRBJ2-1 TRBV12-3/TRBV12-4 ASSRSTRGLSDEQF
TRBJ2-3 TRBV6-4 ASSDGGGGGGSDTQY
TRBJ1-2 TRBV10-3 AISESNGRGYT
TRBJ1-5 TRBV5-1 ASSLGSMGSNQPQH
TRBJ2-7 TRBV5-1 ASSWTRQGAHEQY
TRBJ2-1 TRBV20-1 SARASIGNEQF
TRBJ2-1 TRBV6-1 ASLVVNEQF
TRBJ2-3 TRBV4-2 ASSLRSDAYTDTQY
TRBJ2-1 TRBV6-2/TRBV6-3 ASSRSAESEQF
TRBJ2-1 TRBV21-1 ASSKVWFRSGRDEQF
TRBJ1-2 TRBV10-2 ASSEIEAYGYT
. TRBV7-9 ASSHLDSHEQY